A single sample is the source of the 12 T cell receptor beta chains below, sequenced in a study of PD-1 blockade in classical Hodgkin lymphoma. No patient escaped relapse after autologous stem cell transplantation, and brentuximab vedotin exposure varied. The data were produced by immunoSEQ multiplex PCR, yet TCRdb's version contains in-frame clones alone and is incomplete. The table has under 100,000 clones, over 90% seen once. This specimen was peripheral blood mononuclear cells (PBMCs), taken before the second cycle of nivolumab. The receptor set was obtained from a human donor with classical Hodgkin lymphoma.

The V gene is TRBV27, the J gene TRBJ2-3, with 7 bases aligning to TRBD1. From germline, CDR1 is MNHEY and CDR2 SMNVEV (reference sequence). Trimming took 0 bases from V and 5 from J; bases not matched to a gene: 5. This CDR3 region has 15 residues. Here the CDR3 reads CASSLSMRGQDTQYF. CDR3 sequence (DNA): TGTGCCAGCAGTTTATCGATGAGGGGGCAAGATACGCAGTATTTT.

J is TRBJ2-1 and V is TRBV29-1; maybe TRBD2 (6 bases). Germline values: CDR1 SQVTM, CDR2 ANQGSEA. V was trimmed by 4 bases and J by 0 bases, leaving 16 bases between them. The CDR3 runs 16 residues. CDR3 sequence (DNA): TGCAGCGTTGGGAATATGGAGGGGAGCTCCTACAATGAGCAGTTCTTC. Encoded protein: CSVGNMEGSSYNEQFF.

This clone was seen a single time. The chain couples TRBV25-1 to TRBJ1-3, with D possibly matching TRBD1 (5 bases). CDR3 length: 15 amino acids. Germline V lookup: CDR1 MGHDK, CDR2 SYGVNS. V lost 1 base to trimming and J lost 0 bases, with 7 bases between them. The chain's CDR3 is CASSEWGLSGNTIYF. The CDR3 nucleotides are TGTGCCAGCAGTGAATGGGGACTCTCTGGAAACACCATATATTTT.

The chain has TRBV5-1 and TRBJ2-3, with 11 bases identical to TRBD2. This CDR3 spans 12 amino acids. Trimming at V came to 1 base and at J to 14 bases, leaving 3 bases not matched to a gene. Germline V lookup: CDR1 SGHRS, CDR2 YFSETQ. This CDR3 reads CASSLTSGSGYF. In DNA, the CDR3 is TGCGCCAGCAGCTTGACTAGCGGGAGTGGGTATTTT.

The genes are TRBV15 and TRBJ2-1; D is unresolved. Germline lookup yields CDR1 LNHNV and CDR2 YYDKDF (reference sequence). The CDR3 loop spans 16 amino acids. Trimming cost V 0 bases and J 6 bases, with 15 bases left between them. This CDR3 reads CATSRDWIGKGNEQFF. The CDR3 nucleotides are TGTGCCACCAGCAGAGATTGGATAGGGAAGGGCAATGAGCAGTTCTTC.

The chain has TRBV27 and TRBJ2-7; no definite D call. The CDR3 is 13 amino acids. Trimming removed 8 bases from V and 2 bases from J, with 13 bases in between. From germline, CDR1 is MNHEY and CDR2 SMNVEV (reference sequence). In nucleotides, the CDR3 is TGTGCCAGCGGGTCCGGTTCTGCCTACGAGCAGTACTTC. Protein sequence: CASGSGSAYEQYF.

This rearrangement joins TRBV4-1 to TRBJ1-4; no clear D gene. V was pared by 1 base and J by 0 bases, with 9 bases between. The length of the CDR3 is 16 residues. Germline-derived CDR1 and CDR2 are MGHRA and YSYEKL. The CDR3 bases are TGCGCCAGCAGCCAAGCCGTGGATGCAACTAATGAAAAACTGTTTTTT. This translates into CASSQAVDATNEKLFF.

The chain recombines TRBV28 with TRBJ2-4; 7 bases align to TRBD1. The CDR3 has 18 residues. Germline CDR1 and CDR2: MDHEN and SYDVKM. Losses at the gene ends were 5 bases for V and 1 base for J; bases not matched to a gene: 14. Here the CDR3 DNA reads TGTGCCAGCAGTCGGGAACTCTCAGGGGGACCCGCCAAAAACATTCAGTACTTC. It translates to CASSRELSGGPAKNIQYF.

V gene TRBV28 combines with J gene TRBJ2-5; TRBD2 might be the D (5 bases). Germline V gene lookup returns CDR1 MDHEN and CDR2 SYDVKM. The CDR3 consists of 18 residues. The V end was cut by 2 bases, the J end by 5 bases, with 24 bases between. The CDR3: CASSLRPQASVRGETQYF. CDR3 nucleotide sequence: TGTGCCAGCAGTTTACGGCCCCAGGCTTCGGTGCGCGGGGAGACCCAGTACTTC.

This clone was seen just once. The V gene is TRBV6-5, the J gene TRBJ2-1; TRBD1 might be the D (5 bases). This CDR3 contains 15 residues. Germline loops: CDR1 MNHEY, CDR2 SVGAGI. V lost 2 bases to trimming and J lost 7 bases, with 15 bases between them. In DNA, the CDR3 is TGTGCCAGCAGTTACCAATTCCTAGGGGCGAATGAGCAGTTCTTC. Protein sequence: CASSYQFLGANEQFF.

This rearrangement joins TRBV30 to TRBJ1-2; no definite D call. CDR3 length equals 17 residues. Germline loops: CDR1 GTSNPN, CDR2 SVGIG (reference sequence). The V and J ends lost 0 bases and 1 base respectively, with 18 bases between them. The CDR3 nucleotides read TGTGCCTGGAGTGTAAGGGTTCCGAACCCGTATAACTATGGCTACACCTTC. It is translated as CAWSVRVPNPYNYGYTF.

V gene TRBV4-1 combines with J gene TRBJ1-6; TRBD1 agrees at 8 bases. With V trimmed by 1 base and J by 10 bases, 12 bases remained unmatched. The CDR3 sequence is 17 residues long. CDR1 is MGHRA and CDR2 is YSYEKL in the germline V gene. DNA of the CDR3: TGCGCCAGCAGCCAAGTACGCCGGACAGGGCGAGACTCACCCCTCCACTTT. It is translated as CASSQVRRTGRDSPLHF.